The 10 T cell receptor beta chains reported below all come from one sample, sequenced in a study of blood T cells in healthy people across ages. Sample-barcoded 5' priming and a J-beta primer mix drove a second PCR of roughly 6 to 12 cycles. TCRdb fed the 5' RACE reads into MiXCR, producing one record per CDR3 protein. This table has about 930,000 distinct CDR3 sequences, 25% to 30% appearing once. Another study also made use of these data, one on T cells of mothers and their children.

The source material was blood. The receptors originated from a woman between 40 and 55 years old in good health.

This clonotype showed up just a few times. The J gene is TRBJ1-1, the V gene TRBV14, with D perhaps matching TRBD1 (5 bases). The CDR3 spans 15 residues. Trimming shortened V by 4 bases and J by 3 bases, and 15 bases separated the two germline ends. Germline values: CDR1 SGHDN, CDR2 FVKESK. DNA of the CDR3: TGTGCCAGCAGCCCGGGACGGGCCCCCCACACTGAAGCTTTCTTT. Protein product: CASSPGRAPHTEAFF.

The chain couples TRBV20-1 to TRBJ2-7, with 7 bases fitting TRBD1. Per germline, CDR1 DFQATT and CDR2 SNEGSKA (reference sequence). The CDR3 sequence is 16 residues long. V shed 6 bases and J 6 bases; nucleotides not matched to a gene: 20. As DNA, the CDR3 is TGCAGTGCCATGACTGGGACAGTAGCCTCCTTATCCGAGCAGTACTTC. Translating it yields CSAMTGTVASLSEQYF.

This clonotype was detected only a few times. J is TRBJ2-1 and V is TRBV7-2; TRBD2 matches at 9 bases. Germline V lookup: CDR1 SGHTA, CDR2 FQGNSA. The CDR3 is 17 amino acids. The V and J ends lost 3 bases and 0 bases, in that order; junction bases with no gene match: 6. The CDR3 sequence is CASSFPTSGSSYNEQFF. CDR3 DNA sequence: TGTGCCAGCAGCTTCCCGACTAGCGGAAGCTCCTACAATGAGCAGTTCTTC. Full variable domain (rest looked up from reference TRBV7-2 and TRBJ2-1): GAGVSQSPSNKVTEKGKDVELRCDPISGHTALYWYRQSLGQGLEFLIYFQGNSAPDKSGLPSDRFSAERTGGSVSTLTIQRTQQEDSAVYLCASSFPTSGSSYNEQFFGPGTRLTVL.

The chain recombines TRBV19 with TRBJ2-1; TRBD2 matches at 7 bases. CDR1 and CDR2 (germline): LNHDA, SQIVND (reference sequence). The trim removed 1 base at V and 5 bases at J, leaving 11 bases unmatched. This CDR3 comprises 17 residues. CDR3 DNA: TGTGCCAGTAGTATAGGGGTCGTACAGGCGGGGGACAATGAGCAGTTCTTC. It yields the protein CASSIGVVQAGDNEQFF.

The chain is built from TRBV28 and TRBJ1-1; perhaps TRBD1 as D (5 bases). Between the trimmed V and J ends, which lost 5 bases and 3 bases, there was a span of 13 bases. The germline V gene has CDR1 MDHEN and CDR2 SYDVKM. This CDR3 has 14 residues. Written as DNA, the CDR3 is TGTGCCAGCAGTGGGGAGGGGCGCGACACTGAAGCTTTCTTT. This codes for CASSGEGRDTEAFF.

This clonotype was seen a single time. Written as DNA, the CDR3 is TGCAGTGCTAGTCCTACTAACTATGGCTACACCTTC. Amino acid sequence: CSASPTNYGYTF. This rearrangement joins TRBV20-1 to TRBJ1-2; D call uncertain. The germline V gene encodes CDR1 DFQATT and CDR2 SNEGSKA (reference sequence). Trimming removed 3 bases at V and 0 bases at J, with 5 bases between. The length of the CDR3 is 12 residues.

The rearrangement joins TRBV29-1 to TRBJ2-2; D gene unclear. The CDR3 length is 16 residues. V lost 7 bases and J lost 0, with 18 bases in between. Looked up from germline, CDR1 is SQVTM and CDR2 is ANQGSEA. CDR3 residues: CSARERTNANTGELFF. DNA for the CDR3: TGCAGCGCCCGCGAAAGGACGAACGCGAACACCGGGGAGCTGTTTTTT.

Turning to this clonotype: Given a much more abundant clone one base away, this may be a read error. The CDR3 region is CASSLTSGAPRDNEQYF. DNA of the CDR3: TGCGCCAGCAGCTTGACTAGCGGGGCACCAAGGGACAATGAGCAGTACTTC. V usage is TRBV5-1 and J usage is TRBJ2-7; TRBD2 agrees at 10 bases. V lost 1 base to trimming and J lost 7 bases; unmatched junction nucleotides: 14. CDR1 SGHRS and CDR2 YFSETQ come from the germline V gene. The CDR3 extends over 17 amino acids.

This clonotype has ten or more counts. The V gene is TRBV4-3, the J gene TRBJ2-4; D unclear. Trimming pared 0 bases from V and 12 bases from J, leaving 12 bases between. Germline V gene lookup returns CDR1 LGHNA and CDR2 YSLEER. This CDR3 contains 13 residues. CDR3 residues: CASSQEGYQTQYF. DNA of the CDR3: TGCGCCAGCAGCCAAGAGGGGTACCAAACTCAGTACTTC.

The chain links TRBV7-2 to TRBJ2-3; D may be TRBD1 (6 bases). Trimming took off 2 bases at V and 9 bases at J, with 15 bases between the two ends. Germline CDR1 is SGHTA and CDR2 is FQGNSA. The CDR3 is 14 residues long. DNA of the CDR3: TGTGCCAGCAGCTTAATCTCGCGGCAGGGGACGCAGTATTTT. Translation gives CASSLISRQGTQYF.